The source of this TCR beta chain is a study of cytomegalovirus exposure and HLA in healthy donors. A multiplex PCR was run with 60 Vbeta primers and 13 Jbeta primers. Under the authors' procedure: An analysis that came later counted 80 million or so unique TCR beta chains, approximately 12 million shared. Sequencing used immunoSEQ multiplex PCR; TCRdb keeps in-frame clones, though not all of them. V and J calls and clone size are given by that table; D and trimming were obtained from the DNA. Of around 150,000 clones detected, around 87% appear once; the ten largest clones hold 4.5% to 6.5%. Study-wide findings and caveats: More clonal expansion characterized HLA-associated TCR beta chains than equally common others in a later analysis.

Germline CDR1 is SNHLY and CDR2 is FYNNEI. The CDR3 sequence is 15 residues long. V was pared by 2 bases and J by 2 bases, with 13 bases between. This clone was seen only a few times. Its antigen is currently unknown. V and J are TRBV2 and TRBJ2-7; D might be TRBD2 (6 bases). The sample was PBMCs. This clonotype was obtained from a woman in her thirties in good health and CMV-seronegative. The CDR3 DNA sequence: TGTGCCAGCAGTGAATTGGGGACTCATACCTACGAGCAGTACTTC. Its protein is CASSELGTHTYEQYF.